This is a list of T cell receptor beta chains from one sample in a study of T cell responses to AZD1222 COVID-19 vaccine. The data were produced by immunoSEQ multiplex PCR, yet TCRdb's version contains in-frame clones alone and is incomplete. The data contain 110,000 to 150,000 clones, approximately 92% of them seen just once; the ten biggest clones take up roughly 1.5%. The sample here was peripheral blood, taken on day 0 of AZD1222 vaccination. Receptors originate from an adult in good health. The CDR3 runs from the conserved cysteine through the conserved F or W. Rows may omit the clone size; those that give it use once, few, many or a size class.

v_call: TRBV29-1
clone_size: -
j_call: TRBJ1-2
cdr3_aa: CSVEFSGSVYTF

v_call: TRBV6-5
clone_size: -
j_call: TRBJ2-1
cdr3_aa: CASRALAYNEQFF

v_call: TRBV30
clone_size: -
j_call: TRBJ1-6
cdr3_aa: CAWSGSYNSPLHF

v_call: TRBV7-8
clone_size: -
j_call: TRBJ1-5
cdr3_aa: CASSSTGRQPQHF

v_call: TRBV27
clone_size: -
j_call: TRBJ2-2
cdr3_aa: CASSKGGLNTGELFF

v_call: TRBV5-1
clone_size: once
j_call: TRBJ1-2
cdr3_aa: CASNDGYSPYYGYTF

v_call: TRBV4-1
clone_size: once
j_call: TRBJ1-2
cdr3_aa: CASSDPGDRGRGYTF

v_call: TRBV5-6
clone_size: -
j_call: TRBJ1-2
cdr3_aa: CASSLQINYGYTF

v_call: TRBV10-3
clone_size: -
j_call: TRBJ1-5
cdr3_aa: CAISAGTGDQPQHF

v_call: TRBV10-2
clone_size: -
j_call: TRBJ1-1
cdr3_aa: CASSESTITEAFF

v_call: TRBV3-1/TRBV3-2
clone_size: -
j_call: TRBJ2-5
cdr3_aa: CASSSDGETQYF

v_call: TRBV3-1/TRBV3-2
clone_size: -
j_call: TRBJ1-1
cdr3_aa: CASGPGVNTEAFF

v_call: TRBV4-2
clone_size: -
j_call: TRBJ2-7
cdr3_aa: CASSQGSGLGYEQYF

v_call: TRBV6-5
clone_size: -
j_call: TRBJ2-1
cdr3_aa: CASSYHPSSYNEQFF

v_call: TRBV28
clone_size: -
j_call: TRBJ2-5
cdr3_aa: CASRPMTGHLQETQYF

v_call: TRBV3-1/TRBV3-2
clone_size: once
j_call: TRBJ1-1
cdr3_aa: CASSQVVLMNTEAFF

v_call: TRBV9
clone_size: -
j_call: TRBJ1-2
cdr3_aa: CASRGAYGYTF

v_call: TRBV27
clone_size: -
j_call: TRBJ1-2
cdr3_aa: CASSMLGTANYGYTF

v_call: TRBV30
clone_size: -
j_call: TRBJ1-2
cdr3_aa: CAWSRVGNSNYGYTF

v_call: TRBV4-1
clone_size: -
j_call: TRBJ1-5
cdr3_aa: CASSQDGTGGGQPQHF

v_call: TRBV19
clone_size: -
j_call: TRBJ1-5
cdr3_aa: CASSLGQYQPQHF

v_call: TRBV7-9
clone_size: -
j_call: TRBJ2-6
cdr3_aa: CASTHNRDRGIGANVLTF

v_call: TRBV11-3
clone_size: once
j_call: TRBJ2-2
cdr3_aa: CASSLVGQGTGELFF

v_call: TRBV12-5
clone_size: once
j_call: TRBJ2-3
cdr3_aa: CASGPTELDTQYF

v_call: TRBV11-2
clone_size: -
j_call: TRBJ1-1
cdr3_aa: CASSVRRAGDTEAFF

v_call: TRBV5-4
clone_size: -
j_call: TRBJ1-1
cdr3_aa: CASSLPLGLGDEAFF

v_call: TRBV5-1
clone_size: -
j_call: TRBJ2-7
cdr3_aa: CASSPHYSVPYEQYF

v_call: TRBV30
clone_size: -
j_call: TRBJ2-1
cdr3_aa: CAWTAGGGVYNEQFF